This T cell receptor (beta chain) derives from a study of shared clonotypes between healthy human individuals. Generated by immunoSEQ multiplex PCR, the TCRdb table keeps only in-frame clones and is missing some. The sample records a few million clones, approximately 93% being singletons. As to this clone: Its antigen is undetermined.

The V gene's germline CDR1 is SGDLS and CDR2 YYNGEE. The CDR3 is 19 residues long. The V end was cut by 3 bases, the J end by 5 bases, with 29 bases between. Study results and caveats: The genetic and exposure-history diversity represented was limited by few donors.

Healthy adults negative for HIV, lacking recent acute infections or vaccinations, served as donors. CD45RA+ naive and CD45RA-negative memory subsets were separated from CD4+ cells. Sequences were obtained from naive CD4+ T cells from PBMCs. Indicated subset: CD45RA+ positively selected. The V call is TRBV9, the J call TRBJ2-5; D not certain. The receptor comes from a man younger than 35 in good health. Some clones in this sample may be carry-over from other donors' samples. CDR3 sequence (DNA): TGTGCCAGCAGCGGAGAAGGGTGGGCCGAGCTTAATAGTGTGGAGACCCAGTACTTC. This gives the protein CASSGEGWAELNSVETQYF.